This T cell receptor beta chain emerged from a study of blood T cell repertoires in COVID-19. Study details: T cells, B-cell-depleted T cells, or PBMCs supplied cDNA or gDNA.

Original handling: From reference gene primer amplification, estimates of nucleated cell counts were derived. The protocol was immunoSEQ multiplex PCR, while the TCRdb copy is restricted to in-frame clones and leaves out a portion. V, J and clone size are those of that table, while D and trimming were read from the DNA. The table shows around 180,000 clones, with around 87% occurring only once. This receptor was taken from a woman aged 25 to 39 with active or convalescent COVID-19. Sample: peripheral blood.

The CDR3 reads CASSLRRQGVAGSTGANVLTF. Here the CDR3 DNA reads TGTGCCAGCAGTTTGAGGAGACAGGGAGTAGCGGGAAGTACTGGGGCCAACGTCCTGACTTTC. J is TRBJ2-6 and V is TRBV27, with a possible D match to TRBD2 (8 bases). Germline loops: CDR1 MNHEY, CDR2 SMNVEV (reference sequence). The CDR3 has 21 residues. The V gene lost 3 bases and the J gene lost 2 bases, with 26 bases spanning the gap.